The source of this T cell receptor (beta chain) is a study of CD8+ T cells in alopecia areata. The overall study: Tofacitinib was taken orally by treated patients, and the dose was 5 to 10 mg twice daily. Study-level points and caveats: Sequencing of scalp samples also captures resident alphabeta T cells of normal skin.

Comment on this clone: Its antigen is still unknown.

Extracted from the samples, RNA was reverse transcribed into cDNA to serve as the sequencing template. TCRdb's table, derived via immunoSEQ multiplex PCR, lists solely in-frame clones and lacks some. The repertoire has 200,000 to 250,000 clones, about 53% of them found once; the top ten carry 0.45%. The germline V gene encodes CDR1 SNHLY and CDR2 FYNNEI. The CDR3 totals 14 residues. V was shortened by 4 bases and J by 3 bases, with 9 bases between the two germline ends. Alopecia areata patients had lesional scalp punch biopsies and peripheral blood taken from them. The V call is TRBV2, the J call TRBJ2-2; D is perhaps TRBD2 (5 bases). The source is a human donor with alopecia areata. Sequencing was performed on CD4+ T cells sorted from blood, taken at week 0. This CDR3 is CASSGQLDTGELFF. The CDR3 nucleotides are TGTGCCAGCAGTGGGCAACTAGACACCGGGGAGCTGTTTTTT.